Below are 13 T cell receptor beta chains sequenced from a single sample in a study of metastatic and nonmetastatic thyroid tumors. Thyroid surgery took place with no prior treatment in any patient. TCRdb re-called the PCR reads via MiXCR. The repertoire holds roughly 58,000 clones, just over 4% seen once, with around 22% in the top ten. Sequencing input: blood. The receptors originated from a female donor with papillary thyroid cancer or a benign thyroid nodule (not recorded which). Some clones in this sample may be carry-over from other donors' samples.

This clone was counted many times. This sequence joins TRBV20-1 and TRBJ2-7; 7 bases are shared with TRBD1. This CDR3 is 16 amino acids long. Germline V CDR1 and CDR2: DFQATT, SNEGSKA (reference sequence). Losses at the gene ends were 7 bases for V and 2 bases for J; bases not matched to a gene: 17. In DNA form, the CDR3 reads TGCAGTGTCACGATTCCTAGGGGGCGCGGCACCTACGAGCAGTACTTC. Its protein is CSVTIPRGRGTYEQYF.

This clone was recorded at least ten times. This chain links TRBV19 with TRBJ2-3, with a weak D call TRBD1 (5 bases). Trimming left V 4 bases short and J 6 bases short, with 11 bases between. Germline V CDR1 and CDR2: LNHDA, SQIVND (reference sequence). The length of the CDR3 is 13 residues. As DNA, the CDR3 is TGTGCCAGTAGTACCAGGGTGGAGGATACGCAGTATTTT. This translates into CASSTRVEDTQYF.

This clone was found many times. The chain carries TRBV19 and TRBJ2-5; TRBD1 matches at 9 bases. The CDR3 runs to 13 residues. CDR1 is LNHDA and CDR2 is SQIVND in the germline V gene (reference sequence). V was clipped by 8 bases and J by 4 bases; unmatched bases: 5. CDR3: CASGADRGETQYF. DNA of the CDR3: TGTGCCAGTGGGGCGGACAGGGGAGAGACCCAGTACTTC.

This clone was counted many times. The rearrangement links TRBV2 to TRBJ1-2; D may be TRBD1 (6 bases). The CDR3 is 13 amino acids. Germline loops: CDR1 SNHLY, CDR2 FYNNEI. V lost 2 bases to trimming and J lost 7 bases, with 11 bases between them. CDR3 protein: CASSERGIGGYTF. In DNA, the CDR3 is TGTGCCAGCAGTGAAAGGGGGATTGGTGGCTACACCTTC.

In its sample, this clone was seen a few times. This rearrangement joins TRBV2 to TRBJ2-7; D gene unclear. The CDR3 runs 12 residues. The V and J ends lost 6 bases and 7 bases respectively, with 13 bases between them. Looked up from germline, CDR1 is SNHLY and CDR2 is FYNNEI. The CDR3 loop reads CASRRHGHEQYF. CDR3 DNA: TGTGCCAGCAGAAGACATGGCCATGAGCAGTACTTC.

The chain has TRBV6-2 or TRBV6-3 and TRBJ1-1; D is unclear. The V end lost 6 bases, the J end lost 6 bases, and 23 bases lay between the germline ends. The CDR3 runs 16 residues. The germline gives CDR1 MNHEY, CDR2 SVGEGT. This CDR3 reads CASRPLGSGGEAEAFF. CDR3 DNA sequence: TGTGCCAGCAGACCTCTAGGGTCAGGTGGGGAAGCTGAAGCTTTCTTT.

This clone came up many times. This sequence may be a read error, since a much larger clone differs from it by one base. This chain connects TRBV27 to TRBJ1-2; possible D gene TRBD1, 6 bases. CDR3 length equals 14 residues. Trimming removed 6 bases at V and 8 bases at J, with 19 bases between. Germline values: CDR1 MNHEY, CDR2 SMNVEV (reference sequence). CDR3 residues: CASRGLRDTGGYTF. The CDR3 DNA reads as TGTGCCAGCAGGGGGCTCCGGGACACGGGGGGCTACACCTTC.

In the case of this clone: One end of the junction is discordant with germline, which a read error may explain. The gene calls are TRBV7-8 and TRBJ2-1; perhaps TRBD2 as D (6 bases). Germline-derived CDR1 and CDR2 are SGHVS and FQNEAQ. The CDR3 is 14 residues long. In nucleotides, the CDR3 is TGTGTCAGCAGCCCCGTCGCGGGGTGGAATGGGCAGTTCTTC. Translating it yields CVSSPVAGWNGQFF.

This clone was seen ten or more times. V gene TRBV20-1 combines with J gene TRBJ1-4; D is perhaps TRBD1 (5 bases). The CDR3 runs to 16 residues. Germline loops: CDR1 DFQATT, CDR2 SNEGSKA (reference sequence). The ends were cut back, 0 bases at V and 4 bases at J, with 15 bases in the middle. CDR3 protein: CSARDLGGDGNEKLFF. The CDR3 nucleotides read TGCAGTGCTAGAGATTTAGGAGGGGATGGTAATGAAAAACTGTTTTTT.

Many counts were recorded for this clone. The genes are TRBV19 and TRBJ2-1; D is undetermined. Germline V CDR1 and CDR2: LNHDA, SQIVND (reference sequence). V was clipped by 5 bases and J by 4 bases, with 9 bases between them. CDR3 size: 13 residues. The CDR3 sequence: CASSATSYNEQFF. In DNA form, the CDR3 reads TGTGCCAGTAGTGCGACATCATACAATGAGCAGTTCTTC.

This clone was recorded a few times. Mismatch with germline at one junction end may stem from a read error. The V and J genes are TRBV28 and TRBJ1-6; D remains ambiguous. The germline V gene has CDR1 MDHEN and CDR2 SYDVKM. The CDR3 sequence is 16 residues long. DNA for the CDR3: TGTGCCATCAGTCATTCCCCAGTGGGAAATAATTCACCCCTCCACTTT. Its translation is CAISHSPVGNNSPLHF. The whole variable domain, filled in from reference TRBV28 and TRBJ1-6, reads DVKVTQSSRYLVKRTGEKVFLECVQDMDHENMFWYRQDPGLGLRLIYFSYDVKMKEKGDIPEGYSVSREKKERFSLILESASTNQTSMYLCAISHSPVGNNSPLHFGNGTRLTVT.

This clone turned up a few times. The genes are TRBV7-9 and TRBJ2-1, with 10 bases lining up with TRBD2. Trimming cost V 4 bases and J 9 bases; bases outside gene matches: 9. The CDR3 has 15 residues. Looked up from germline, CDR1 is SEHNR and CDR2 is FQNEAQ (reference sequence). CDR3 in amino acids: CASSSGTSVIREQFF. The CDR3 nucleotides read TGTGCCAGCAGCTCCGGGACTAGCGTCATCCGTGAGCAGTTCTTC. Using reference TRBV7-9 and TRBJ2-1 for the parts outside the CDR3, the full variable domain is DTGVSQNPRHKITKRGQNVTFRCDPISEHNRLYWYRQTLGQGPEFLTYFQNEAQLEKSRLLSDRFSAERPKGSFSTLEIQRTEQGDSAMYLCASSSGTSVIREQFFGPGTRLTVL.

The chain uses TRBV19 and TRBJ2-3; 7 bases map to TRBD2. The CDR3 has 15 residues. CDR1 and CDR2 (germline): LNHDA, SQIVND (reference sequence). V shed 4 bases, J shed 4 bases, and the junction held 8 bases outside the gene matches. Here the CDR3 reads CASSTSGATADTQYF. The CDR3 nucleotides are TGTGCCAGTAGTACAAGCGGGGCCACCGCAGATACGCAGTATTTT.